The rows below give T cell receptor beta chains drawn from one sample of a study of cytomegalovirus exposure and HLA in healthy donors. TCRdb's table, derived via immunoSEQ multiplex PCR, lists solely in-frame clones and lacks some. The table records around 190,000 clones, approximately 80% of them present only once. The sequenced sample consisted of PBMCs. These receptors were obtained from a man aged 40-49 years in good health and CMV-seropositive. The CDR3 runs from the conserved cysteine through the conserved F or W. D genes are given only for firm matches. Clone size is not always given. Where it is, it says once, few, many or a class for expanded clones.

clone_size	v_call	d_call	j_call	cdr3_nt	cdr3_aa
.	TRBV18	TRBD1	TRBJ1-1	TGTGCCAGCTCACCGGTACCATCGGACAGGAGGAACACTGAAGCTTTCTTT	CASSPVPSDRRNTEAFF
.	TRBV19	TRBD1	TRBJ2-3	TGTGCCAGTAGTATTGGGACAGGGGTTCGGGCCACAGATACGCAGTATTTT	CASSIGTGVRATDTQYF
.	TRBV4-1	TRBD2	TRBJ2-1	TGCGCCAGCAGCCAAGTCCTAGCGGGGGTGGGGGGGAATGAGCAGTTCTTC	CASSQVLAGVGGNEQFF
.	TRBV7-8	TRBD1	TRBJ1-2	TGTGCCAGCAGCCAGGACAGGGCCCGTGGAGGCTACACCTTC	CASSQDRARGGYTF
few	TRBV7-2	TRBD2	TRBJ2-3	TGTGCCAGCAGCTTAGCACTAGCGGGAGGAACAGATACGCAGTATTTT	CASSLALAGGTDTQYF
many	TRBV10-3	TRBD1	TRBJ2-3	TGTGCCATCAGCCCAGGGGGCAGCACAGATACGCAGTATTTT	CAISPGGSTDTQYF
few	TRBV5-1	.	TRBJ1-2	TGCGCCAGCAGCTTTAGCGGGGGACTAAACTATGGCTACACCTTC	CASSFSGGLNYGYTF
.	TRBV4-1	.	TRBJ2-5	TGCGCCAGCAGCCAATGGGTTAGCTTCCAAGAGACCCAGTACTTC	CASSQWVSFQETQYF
once	TRBV7-9	TRBD1	TRBJ2-4	TGTGCCAGCAGCCATGACAGGGGGCTTCAGTACTTC	CASSHDRGLQYF
.	TRBV28	.	TRBJ2-7	TGTGCCAGCAAAGTTCGTGACGGGAGAAGTTCGTCCTACGAGCAGTACTTC	CASKVRDGRSSSYEQYF
.	TRBV7-8	.	TRBJ1-4	TGTGCCAGCAGCTTATCGAGGGATGCAACTAATGAAAAACTGTTTTTT	CASSLSRDATNEKLFF
.	TRBV10-1	TRBD1	TRBJ2-2	TGCGCCAGCAGTGAGAACAGGGGTGGGACCGGGGAGCTGTTTTTT	CASSENRGGTGELFF
.	TRBV4-1	TRBD2	TRBJ2-2	TGCGCCAGCAGCCGCCAGCTCCTAGCGGGGGGAGGGGAGCTGTTTTTT	CASSRQLLAGGGELFF
once	TRBV7-9	.	TRBJ1-2	TGTGCCAGCAACATAGGACGGGGGAACTATGGCTACACCTTC	CASNIGRGNYGYTF
.	TRBV10-3	TRBD1	TRBJ1-5	TGTGCCATCAGAGGTGGACAGGGTGGTCAGCCCCAGCATTTT	CAIRGGQGGQPQHF
.	TRBV7-9	.	TRBJ2-3	TGTGCCAGCAGCTTATCGGTAGCGGCTGGCACAGATACGCAGTATTTT	CASSLSVAAGTDTQYF
.	TRBV18	.	TRBJ2-5	TGTGCCAGCTCACCTAGTCTAGCGCGAAACCAAGAGACCCAGTACTTC	CASSPSLARNQETQYF
.	TRBV4-2	.	TRBJ2-2	TGTGCCAGCAGCCAGCCTATTGCCTTCGCGGGAACTAACACCGGGGAGCTGTTTTTT	CASSQPIAFAGTNTGELFF
.	TRBV5-1	TRBD2	TRBJ2-5	TGCGCCAGCAGCCTCGGGACTAGCGACCCCCAAGAGACCCAGTACTTC	CASSLGTSDPQETQYF
once	TRBV19	.	TRBJ2-1	TGTGCCAGTAGTATGTTACAGTTATACAATGAGCAGTTCTTC	CASSMLQLYNEQFF
few	TRBV9	TRBD2	TRBJ2-7	TGTGCCAGCAGCCCCCCCGGACTAGCAGGATACGAGCAGTACTTC	CASSPPGLAGYEQYF
.	TRBV11-3	TRBD1	TRBJ2-2	TGTGCCAGCAGCCTCGACAGGGACACCGGGGAGCTGTTTTTT	CASSLDRDTGELFF
few	TRBV4-1	.	TRBJ2-2	TGCGCCAGCAGCCAACTCTCCGGGGAGCTGTTTTTT	CASSQLSGELFF
.	TRBV6-5	.	TRBJ1-1	TGTGCCAGCAGTGCACGTAGACGCGGGGACACTGAAGCTTTCTTT	CASSARRRGDTEAFF
.	TRBV28	.	TRBJ1-2	TGTGCCAGCGGAGCCCCCGGGGGAGGCGGGTATGGCTACACCTTC	CASGAPGGGGYGYTF
.	TRBV4-1	.	TRBJ2-2	TGCGCCTCCAGCCGGGGGCCGAACACCGGGGAGCTGTTTTTT	CASSRGPNTGELFF
.	TRBV18	TRBD1	TRBJ1-5	TGTGCCAGCTCACTCTCGACAGGGGGCAATCAGCCCCAGCATTTT	CASSLSTGGNQPQHF
.	TRBV5-1	TRBD1	TRBJ2-5	TGCGCCAGCAGCCTTGGGACAGTCCAAGAGACCCAGTACTTC	CASSLGTVQETQYF
few	TRBV30	.	TRBJ2-7	TGTGCCTGGAGTGTACAGGGGGGGTTCGAGCAGTACTTC	CAWSVQGGFEQYF
.	TRBV27	TRBD2	TRBJ2-1	TGTGCCAGCAGCCAAGGGACTAGCATAAATGAGCAGTTCTTC	CASSQGTSINEQFF
.	TRBV5-1	.	TRBJ1-1	TGCGCCAGCAGCTTGGGCGGCGAGGAGGGCACTGAAGCTTTCTTT	CASSLGGEEGTEAFF
.	TRBV7-8	TRBD1	TRBJ2-7	TGTGCCAGCAGCTCCGATTCGGGGACAGGTCAGGTATACGAGCAGTACTTC	CASSSDSGTGQVYEQYF
.	TRBV10-2	.	TRBJ1-1	TGCGCCAGCAGAACCGAACAGATGAACACTGAAGCTTTCTTT	CASRTEQMNTEAFF
medium-sized	TRBV18	TRBD2	TRBJ2-1	TGTGCCAGCTCCGAGGGTAGCGGGTACAATGAGCAGTTCTTC	CASSEGSGYNEQFF
.	TRBV30	.	TRBJ1-2	TGTGCCTGGAGGGACAGATTAAACTATGGCTACACCTTC	CAWRDRLNYGYTF
few	TRBV12-5	.	TRBJ1-5	TGTGCTAGTGGTTTGCCAAATCAGCCCCAGCATTTT	CASGLPNQPQHF
.	TRBV6-1	.	TRBJ1-1	TGTGCCAGCAGTGAATGGGGAGAGAACACTGAAGCTTTCTTT	CASSEWGENTEAFF
.	TRBV15	.	TRBJ2-1	TGTGCCACCAGGACTCTTGCCTACAATGAGCAGTTCTTC	CATRTLAYNEQFF
.	TRBV7-2	.	TRBJ2-7	TGTGCCAGCAGCCTAGATGGAGATGACTACGAGCAGTACTTC	CASSLDGDDYEQYF
.	TRBV7-8	TRBD1	TRBJ1-2	TGTGCCAGCAGCGCGCTACAGGGGAACTATGGCTACACCTTC	CASSALQGNYGYTF